The T cell receptor (beta chain) described here comes from a study of post-analysis software for immune sequencing data (dated by TCRdb to between 2014 and 2017). In the study overall: Disease courses on record covered relapsing-remitting, secondary progressive and progressive-relapsing multiple sclerosis, though some patients had no subtype annotation. The patient repertoires were set against 10 to 11 previously published healthy control repertoires from donors whose ages ranged from roughly 6 to 27 years. A subset of samples was prepared in parallel using single-end sample barcoding, then pooled and co-amplified after Illumina adapter ligation. What the authors observed across the whole study: Roughly 5 TRBV segments, including TRBV5-6, TRBV5-1 and TRBV20-1, were significantly more frequent in patients than controls. The control group was slightly older than the multiple sclerosis patient group. Direct clustering with F measure showed strong co-clustering of samples prepared in the same batch, prompting a batch-effect correction. Significantly lower normalized Chao1 diversity was found in multiple sclerosis patients than in controls, suggesting substantial peripheral T-cell clonal expansion.

The library was obtained by PCR. Sequencing was carried out with an Illumina HiSeq 2500. To reduce PCR and sequencing biases, unique molecular identifiers were incorporated into the TCR beta cDNA libraries. Every 1 to 10 million input T cells yielded approximately 500,000 cDNA molecules, meaning each molecule approximated one T cell. The same protocol used for the earlier healthy control dataset was applied to prepare and sequence the patient libraries. Within a given batch, samples were prepared together, multiplexed and sequenced on the same HiSeq lane. The authors' pipeline ran thus. MIGEC was used to process the raw barcoded reads, and molecular identifier groups with only a single read were discarded before consensus assembly and CDR3 extraction. Clonotype tables were post-analysed with VDJtools, and diversity was normalized by down-sampling all datasets to the smallest sample size. To correct batch-related cross-sample contamination, repertoire overlap clustering matched CDR3 amino acid sequences but not nucleotide sequences. The public reads were reanalyzed by TCRdb: fastp trimming at Q25, MiXCR alignment, in-frame beta chains only. Under each unique CDR3 protein, matching rows form one entry showing the most common genes and DNA. The V and J calls, along with clone size, are taken from TCRdb and not from the paper's own processing. The sample contains around 190,000 distinct CDR3 sequences, 29% of them found a single time. The ten most abundant clones make up less than 4% of the sample.

This clonotype was detected many times. Which antigen it targets is not known. The record has no base qualities; no much larger clone is one base away. V is cut by 0 bases and J by 2 bases, and the space between the germline ends is 14 bases. The germline V gene supplies CDR1 MNHNS and CDR2 SASEGT. The CDR3 holds 16 amino acids from the cysteine to the phenylalanine. Only CDR3 DNA remains: 48 bases, in frame from the first base. TCR beta repertoires were profiled from peripheral blood of roughly 13 young patients with multiple sclerosis to demonstrate the VDJtools post-analysis software. The patients with multiple sclerosis were children and adolescents between about 6 and 17 years of age.

What was sequenced was blood. This TCR derives from a girl between 2 and 17 years old with multiple sclerosis. The sequence links TRBV6-1 to TRBJ2-7; the D match is possibly TRBD1 or TRBD2, with 5 bases aligned in each. The CDR3 has the sequence CASSEAPGTLAYEQYF. The sequence in DNA is TGTGCCAGCAGTGAAGCGCCCGGGACCCTGGCCTACGAGCAGTACTTC.